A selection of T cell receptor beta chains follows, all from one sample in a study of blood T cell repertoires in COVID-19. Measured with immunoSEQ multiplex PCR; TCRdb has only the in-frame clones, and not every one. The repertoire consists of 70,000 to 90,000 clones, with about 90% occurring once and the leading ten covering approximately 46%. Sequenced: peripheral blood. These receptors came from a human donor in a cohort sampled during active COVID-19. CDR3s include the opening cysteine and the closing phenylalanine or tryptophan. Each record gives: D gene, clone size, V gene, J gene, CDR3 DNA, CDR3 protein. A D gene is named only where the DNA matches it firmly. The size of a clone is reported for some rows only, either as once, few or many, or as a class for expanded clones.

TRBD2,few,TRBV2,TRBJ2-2,TGTGCCAGCAGTGAAGGGACTAGCGGGAGGGGATGGCTTAGCGGGGAGCTGTTTTTT,CASSEGTSGRGWLSGELFF
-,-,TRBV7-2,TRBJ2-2,TGTGCCAGTATACGGGACTCCCGGGGGACCGGGGAGCTGTTTTTT,CASIRDSRGTGELFF
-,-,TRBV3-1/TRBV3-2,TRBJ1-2,TGTGCCAGCAGCCAAGCTACCCGACAAGAGTATGGCTACACCTTC,CASSQATRQEYGYTF
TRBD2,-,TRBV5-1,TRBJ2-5,TGCGCCAGCAGCTTGGAAGCGGGGGGGCAAGAGACCCAGTACTTC,CASSLEAGGQETQYF
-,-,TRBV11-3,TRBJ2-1,TGTGCCAGCAGCCCGACAGGAGAGACCTACAATGAGCAGTTCTTC,CASSPTGETYNEQFF
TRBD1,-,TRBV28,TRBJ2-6,TGTGCCAGCACCCCGGGACAGGGACCCTACTTTTTCTCTGGGGCCAACGTCCTGACTTTC,CASTPGQGPYFFSGANVLTF
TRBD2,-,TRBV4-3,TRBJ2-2,TGCGCCAGCAGCCACATAGCGGGAGGGAACACCGGGGAGCTGTTTTTT,CASSHIAGGNTGELFF
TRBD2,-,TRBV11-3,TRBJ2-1,TGTGCCAGCAGCTTGACTAGCGTTCATGAGCAGTTCTTC,CASSLTSVHEQFF
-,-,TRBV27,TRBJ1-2,TGTGCCAGCAGTTTCGGAGCCTCTCTTACCTATGGCTACACCTTC,CASSFGASLTYGYTF
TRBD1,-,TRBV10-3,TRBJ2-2,TGTGCCATCAGTGGGCGACAGGGGGGGAACACCGGGGAGCTGTTTTTT,CAISGRQGGNTGELFF
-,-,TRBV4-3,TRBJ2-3,TGCGCCAGCAGCCAAGACAGGGATGGAGATACGCAGTATTTT,CASSQDRDGDTQYF
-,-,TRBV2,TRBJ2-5,TGTGCCAGCAGTGAATTGACAGTGCAAGAGACCCAGTACTTC,CASSELTVQETQYF